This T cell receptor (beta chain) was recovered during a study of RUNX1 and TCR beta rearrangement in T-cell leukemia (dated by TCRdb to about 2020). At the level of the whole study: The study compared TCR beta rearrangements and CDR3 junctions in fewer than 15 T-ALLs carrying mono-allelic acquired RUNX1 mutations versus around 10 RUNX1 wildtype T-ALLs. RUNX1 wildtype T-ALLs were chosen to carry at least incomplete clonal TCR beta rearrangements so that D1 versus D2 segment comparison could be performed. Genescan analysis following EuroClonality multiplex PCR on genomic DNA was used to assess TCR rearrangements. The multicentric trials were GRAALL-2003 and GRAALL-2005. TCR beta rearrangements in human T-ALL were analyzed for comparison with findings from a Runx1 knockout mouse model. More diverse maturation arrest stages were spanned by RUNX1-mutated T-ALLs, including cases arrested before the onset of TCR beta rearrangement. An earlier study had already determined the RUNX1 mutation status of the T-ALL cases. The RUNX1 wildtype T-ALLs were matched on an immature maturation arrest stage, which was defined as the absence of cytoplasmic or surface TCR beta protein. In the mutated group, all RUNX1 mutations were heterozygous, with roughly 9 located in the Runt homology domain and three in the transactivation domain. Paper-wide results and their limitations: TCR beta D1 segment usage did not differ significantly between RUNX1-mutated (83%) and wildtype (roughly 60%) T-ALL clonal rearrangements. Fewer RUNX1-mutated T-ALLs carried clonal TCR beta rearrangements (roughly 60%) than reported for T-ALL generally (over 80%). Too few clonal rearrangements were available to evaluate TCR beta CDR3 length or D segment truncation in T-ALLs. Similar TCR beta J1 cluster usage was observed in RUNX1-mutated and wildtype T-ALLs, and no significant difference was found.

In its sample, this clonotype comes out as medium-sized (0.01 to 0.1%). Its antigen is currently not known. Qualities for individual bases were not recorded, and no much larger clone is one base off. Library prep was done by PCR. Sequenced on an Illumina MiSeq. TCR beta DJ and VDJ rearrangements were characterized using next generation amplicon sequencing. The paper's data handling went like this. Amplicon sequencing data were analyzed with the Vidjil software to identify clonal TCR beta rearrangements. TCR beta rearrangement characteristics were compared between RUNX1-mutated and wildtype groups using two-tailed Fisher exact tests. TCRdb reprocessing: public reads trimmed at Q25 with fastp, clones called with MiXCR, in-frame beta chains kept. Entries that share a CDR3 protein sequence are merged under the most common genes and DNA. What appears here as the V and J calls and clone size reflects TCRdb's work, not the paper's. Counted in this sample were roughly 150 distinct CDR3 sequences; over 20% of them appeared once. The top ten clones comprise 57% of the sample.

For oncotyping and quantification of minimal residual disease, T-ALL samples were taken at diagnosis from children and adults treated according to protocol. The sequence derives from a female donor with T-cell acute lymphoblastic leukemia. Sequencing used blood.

The CDR3 region reads CASPRGLSEAFF. The bases are TGTGCCAGCCCCAGGGGGCTCTCTGAAGCTTTCTTT. Recombination linked TRBV6-1 to TRBJ1-1, with 8 middle bases fitting TRBD1. V has 8 bases trimmed and J has 6 bases trimmed; junction bases matching no gene number 5. Reading the germline V gene gives CDR1 MNHNS and CDR2 SASEGT. Including the terminal cysteine and phenylalanine, the CDR3 comprises 12 residues. Only the CDR3 region is kept as DNA, spanning 36 bases read in frame from base 1.